This TCR beta chain was found in a study of siplizumab effects on memory and regulatory T cells. General study results and limits: Proliferating Tregs' suppressive function in siplizumab cultures went unconfirmed.

CDR3 length: 15 residues. Germline loops: CDR1 SGHDN, CDR2 FVKESK. V lost 2 bases and J 0 bases, leaving 8 bases between the germline ends. Some clones are missing from TCRdb's copy, which holds only in-frame ones; the method was immunoSEQ multiplex PCR. The table has 65,000 to 85,000 clones, roughly 93% seen once. On this clone itself: Its specificity is unknown.

The sequenced sample was CD8+ T cells sorted from blood. The receptor comes from a human donor in good health. The chain joins TRBV14 to TRBJ1-3; no reliable D call. CDR3 protein: CASSQTGSSGNTIYF. In DNA form, the CDR3 reads TGTGCCAGCAGCCAAACGGGAAGCTCTGGAAACACCATATATTTT.